This record looks at one TCR beta chain sequence and its context. Its antigen is unknown. The germline CDR1 and CDR2 sequences are LGHNA and YNFKEQ. The CDR3 is 15 residues long. V lost 4 bases, J lost 1 base, and 12 bases lay in between. The data were produced by immunoSEQ multiplex PCR, yet TCRdb's version contains in-frame clones alone and is incomplete. The sample holds tens of thousands of clones, 80% to 85% seen once. This sample is drawn from a study of T cells in localized non-small cell lung cancer. Regarding the study as a whole: The study sequenced only one region of the tumor. As a result, intratumor heterogeneity could not be excluded and remains possible. Longer overall survival was linked to higher blood T cell density.

The sequence was obtained from a man aged 40 to 70 with stage III lung adenocarcinoma. The genes are TRBV4-2 and TRBJ2-3; the D gene is possibly TRBD2 (6 bases). The specimen was peripheral blood mononuclear cells, collected before any cancer treatment. The CDR3 DNA sequence: TGTGCCAGCAGCCTCGGGTGGAGGGGCACAGATACGCAGTATTTT. Translating gives CASSLGWRGTDTQYF.